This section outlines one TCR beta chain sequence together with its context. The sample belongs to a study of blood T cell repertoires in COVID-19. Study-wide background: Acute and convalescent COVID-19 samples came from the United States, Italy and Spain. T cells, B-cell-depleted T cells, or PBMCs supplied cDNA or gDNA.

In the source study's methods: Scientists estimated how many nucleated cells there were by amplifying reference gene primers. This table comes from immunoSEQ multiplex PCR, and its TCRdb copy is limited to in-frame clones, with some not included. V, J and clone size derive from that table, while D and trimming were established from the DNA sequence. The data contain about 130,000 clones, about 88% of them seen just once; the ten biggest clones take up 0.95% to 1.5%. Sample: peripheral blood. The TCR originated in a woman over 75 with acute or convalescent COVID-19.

CDR3 amino acids: CASGLDRGDGYTF. CDR3 in DNA: TGTGCTAGTGGTTTGGACAGGGGAGACGGCTACACCTTC. V usage is TRBV12-5 and J usage is TRBJ1-2; 7 bases line up with TRBD1. The V gene end was trimmed by 1 base and the J gene end by 8 bases; junction bases not matched to a gene: 4. Germline lookup yields CDR1 LGHNT and CDR2 FRNRAP. This CDR3 comprises 13 residues. Complete variable domain (other parts from reference TRBV12-5 and TRBJ1-2): DARVTQTPRHKVTEMGQEVTMRCQPILGHNTVFWYRQTMMQGLELLAYFRNRAPLDDSGMPKDRFSAEMPDATLATLKIQPSEPRDSAVYFCASGLDRGDGYTFGSGTRLTVV.